This T cell receptor (beta chain) was sequenced in a study of blood T cells in healthy people across ages. Notes on the study in general: TCR beta diversity tracked closely with naive T cell percentage.

It was with a sample-barcoded 5' primer and a J-beta primer mix that a second PCR of roughly 7 to 12 cycles was run. TCRdb independently ran MiXCR on the 5' RACE reads; one entry per CDR3 protein. The profile shows approximately 900,000 distinct CDR3 sequences, 25% to 30% of them singletons. This clonotype was detected a few times. Its antigen is unidentified. V dropped 7 bases and J dropped 6; count of bases not matched to a gene: 6. The CDR3 is 13 residues long. Germline CDR1 and CDR2: SNHLY and FYNNEI. This sample also belongs to another study, concerning T cells of mothers and their children.

Material: blood. This clonotype was sampled from a woman between 35 and 50 years old in good health. The chain uses TRBV2 and TRBJ1-5, with 7 positions matching TRBD1. DNA for the CDR3: TGTGCCAGCATTGGACAGGTTGGTCAGCCCCAGCATTTT. This translates into CASIGQVGQPQHF. The complete variable domain, with remaining parts taken from reference TRBV2 and TRBJ1-5, reads EPEVTQTPSHQVTQMGQEVILRCVPISNHLYFYWYRQILGQKVEFLVSFYNNEISEKSEIFDDQFSVERPDGSNFTLKIRSTKLEDSAMYFCASIGQVGQPQHFGDGTRLSIL.